This TCR beta chain originates from a study of blood T cell repertoires in COVID-19. Study details: The United States, Italy and Spain provided the acute and convalescent COVID-19 samples. In each case, the material was cDNA or gDNA derived from T cells, B-cell-depleted T cells, or PBMCs.

In the original processing: Amplification with reference gene primers provided the estimates of nucleated cell counts. The protocol was immunoSEQ multiplex PCR, while the TCRdb copy is restricted to in-frame clones and leaves out a portion. D and trimming were read from the DNA, whereas the V and J calls and clone size are those reported in that table. The table lists more than 300,000 clones, more than 70% of them singletons. The length of the CDR3 is 15 residues. Germline V gene data show CDR1 as MGHRA and CDR2 as YSYEKL. Deletions cut 0 bases from V and 4 bases from J, with 9 bases between. This rearrangement joins TRBV4-1 to TRBJ1-4; D is unresolved. Sequenced sample: peripheral blood. The receptor comes from a man aged 18-30 years who had recovered from COVID-19. The CDR3 nucleotides read TGCGCCAGCAGCCAAGATCCCCAGGTTAATGAAAAACTGTTTTTT. Amino acids: CASSQDPQVNEKLFF.